The next 19 T cell receptor beta chains were all read from a single sample in a study of neurological immune-mediated disorders. TCRdb re-derived calls from the 5' RACE reads in MiXCR, one entry per CDR3 protein. The sample has about 46,000 distinct CDR3 sequences, around 2% seen once. Sequencing was carried out using PBMCs. These receptors all come from a woman aged 40 to 55 with multiple sclerosis.

There are many counts of this clonotype. V usage is TRBV7-9 and J usage is TRBJ2-7; 7 bases map to TRBD2. CDR3 size: 14 residues. J was trimmed by 4 bases and V by 2 bases; bases with no gene match: 5. Germline-derived CDR1 and CDR2 are SEHNR and FQNEAQ (reference sequence). CDR3 DNA sequence: TGTGCCAGCAGCTTATCAAGGGGAGGGTACGAGCAGTACTTC. Translating gives CASSLSRGGYEQYF.

With respect to this clonotype: A much more abundant neighbour one base away suggests this may be a read error. This chain uses TRBV2 with TRBJ2-3; the match to TRBD1 covers 8 bases. Germline values: CDR1 SNHLY, CDR2 FYNNEI. The CDR3 spans 12 residues. Here the CDR3 reads CASSIGTGTQYF. Here the CDR3 DNA reads TGCGCCAGCTCTATTGGGACAGGTACGCAGTATTTT.

This clonotype was seen repeatedly, ten times or more. This chain's CDR3 is CSGIDGAGEKLFF. As DNA, the CDR3 is TGCAGTGGTATAGACGGCGCCGGAGAAAAACTGTTTTTT. V usage is TRBV20-1 and J usage is TRBJ1-4; D uncertain. There are 13 residues in the CDR3. The germline gives CDR1 DFQATT, CDR2 SNEGSKA (reference sequence). Trimming took off 7 bases at V and 8 bases at J, with 17 bases between the two ends.

Remarks on this clonotype: A much larger clone is a single base away; this may be a read error. This chain connects TRBV5-1 to TRBJ2-7; TRBD1 matches 9 bases. The CDR3 runs 15 residues. The V gene's germline CDR1 is SGHRS and CDR2 YFSETQ. V shed 3 bases, J shed 2 bases, and the junction held 6 bases outside the gene matches. CDR3 sequence: CASSYWTGETYEQYF. CDR3 DNA: TGCGCCAGCAGCTATTGGACAGGGGAAACCTACGAGCAGTACTTC.

In this sample, this clonotype turned up many times. V is TRBV11-2 and J is TRBJ2-1, with a possible D match to TRBD1 (5 bases). This CDR3 is built from 16 residues. Germline CDR1 reads SGHAT; CDR2 reads FQNNGV. Trimming pared 5 bases from V and 2 bases from J, leaving 16 bases between. The CDR3, as DNA: TGTGCCAGCAGCCCCCGGGCAGGGCTAACCTACAATGAGCAGTTCTTC. Its protein product is CASSPRAGLTYNEQFF.

The sample holds many counts of this clonotype. CDR3 in DNA: TGCGCCAGCACCCGGCAGGGGATGAACACTGAAGCTTTCTTT. Residues: CASTRQGMNTEAFF. V gene TRBV5-1 combines with J gene TRBJ1-1, with D possibly being TRBD1 (6 bases). Per germline, CDR1 SGHRS and CDR2 YFSETQ. There are 14 residues in the CDR3. Trimming removed 6 bases at V and 0 bases at J, with 12 bases between.

At least ten counts were recorded for this clonotype. The CDR3 here is CASSFGTSGGYNEQFF. The CDR3 nucleotides are TGTGCCAGCAGTTTTGGGACTAGCGGGGGATACAATGAGCAGTTCTTC. V usage is TRBV12-3 or TRBV12-4 and J usage is TRBJ2-1; 14 bases agree with TRBD2. This CDR3 has 16 amino acids. Losses at the gene ends were 3 bases for V and 4 bases for J; bases not matched to a gene: 2.

There are many counts of this clonotype. The V gene is TRBV3-1, the J gene TRBJ2-3; D gene ambiguous. The germline CDR1 and CDR2 sequences are LGHDT and YNNKEL (reference sequence). The ends were cut back, 1 base at V and 2 bases at J, with 10 bases in the middle. CDR3 length: 15 amino acids. In nucleotides, the CDR3 is TGTGCCAGCAGCCAAGGTGATTTGGCCACAGATACGCAGTATTTT. Protein product: CASSQGDLATDTQYF.

This clonotype was observed at least ten times. V usage is TRBV9 and J usage is TRBJ1-1, with D hard to call. Trimming cost V 2 bases and J 0 bases, with 8 bases left between them. Germline CDR1 reads SGDLS; CDR2 reads YYNGEE. The CDR3 loop spans 14 amino acids. The CDR3 DNA reads as TGTGCCAGCAGCGTCACCCACATGAACACTGAAGCTTTCTTT. Its translation is CASSVTHMNTEAFF.

The sample holds many counts of this clonotype. The rearrangement joins TRBV18 to TRBJ1-5; the D is unclear. The CDR3 has 13 amino acids. V lost 8 bases, J lost 6 bases, and 14 bases lay in between. CDR1 KGHSH and CDR2 LQKENI come from the germline V gene. CDR3 sequence reads: CASGASDGQPQHF. The CDR3 DNA sequence: TGTGCCAGCGGCGCTTCGGACGGTCAGCCCCAGCATTTT.

This clonotype was recorded at least ten times. The gene calls are TRBV5-6 and TRBJ1-1, with D hard to call. The V end was cut by 0 bases, the J end by 3 bases, with 9 bases between. The CDR3 is made up of 14 amino acids. From germline, CDR1 is SGHDT and CDR2 YYEEEE. CDR3 loop: CASSLVHGDTEAFF. The CDR3 DNA follows: TGTGCCAGCAGCTTGGTACATGGGGACACTGAAGCTTTCTTT.

This clonotype was detected ten times or more. The DNA for the CDR3 is TGCGCCAGCAGCACCGGGACAGCCTACACTGAAGCTTTCTTT. Its protein is CASSTGTAYTEAFF. The chain joins TRBV5-1 to TRBJ1-1; 7 bases map to TRBD1. J was trimmed by 3 bases and V by 4 bases; bases with no gene match: 6. CDR1 is SGHRS, CDR2 YFSETQ, per germline. This CDR3 comprises 14 residues.

This clonotype was recorded many times. The gene calls are TRBV7-2 and TRBJ2-2; 9 nucleotides align to TRBD2. Germline V gives CDR1 SGHTA, CDR2 FQGNSA. CDR3 length: 16 amino acids. The junction had 9 bases not matched to a gene; V was cut back by 2 bases and J by 8 bases. The CDR3 DNA follows: TGTGCCAGCAGCTTAACGGGACTAGCAGTCGCTGGGGAGCTGTTTTTT. It is translated as CASSLTGLAVAGELFF.

This clonotype showed up many times. The chain joins TRBV20-1 to TRBJ2-5, with TRBD1 matching 11 bases. Germline V CDR1 and CDR2: DFQATT, SNEGSKA (reference sequence). The CDR3 runs to 14 residues. After removal of 3 bases from V and 4 bases from J, the junction contained 4 bases not matched to a gene. CDR3 DNA: TGCAGTGCTAGTCCCGGGACAGGGGGAGAGACCCAGTACTTC. It yields the protein CSASPGTGGETQYF.

The sample holds many counts of this clonotype. The V and J genes are TRBV10-3 and TRBJ2-1, with D perhaps TRBD1 (6 bases). CDR3 length: 16 residues. Germline CDR1 ENHRY, CDR2 SYGVKD. Deletions cut 2 bases from V and 8 bases from J, with 19 bases between. CDR3 residues: CAISEPGAGESHEQFF. In DNA, the CDR3 is TGTGCCATCAGTGAGCCAGGGGCAGGGGAGTCCCATGAGCAGTTCTTC.

This clonotype was seen repeatedly, ten times or more. This chain links TRBV5-1 with TRBJ2-1; 8 bases map to TRBD2. V lost 5 bases, J lost 0 bases, and 4 bases stayed unmatched. The CDR3 length is 15 residues. In germline, CDR1 is SGHRS, CDR2 YFSETQ. In DNA, the CDR3 is TGCGCCAGCAGTAGGGGACTAGACTCCTACAATGAGCAGTTCTTC. This sequence encodes CASSRGLDSYNEQFF.

This clonotype was detected many times. The CDR3 bases are TGCAGTGCCGCGCAAAGGAGGGGTACAGATACGCAGTATTTT. Protein product: CSAAQRRGTDTQYF. The chain links TRBV20-1 to TRBJ2-3, with TRBD2 as a possible D gene (6 bases). Germline V lookup: CDR1 DFQATT, CDR2 SNEGSKA (reference sequence). The CDR3 is made up of 14 amino acids. With 6 bases removed from V and 3 bases from J, the gap between germline ends came to 16 bases.

This clonotype was counted many times. The J gene is TRBJ1-2, the V gene TRBV29-1; D is ambiguous. The V gene lost 4 bases and the J gene lost 4 bases, with 16 bases spanning the gap. Per germline, CDR1 SQVTM and CDR2 ANQGSEA. The CDR3 contains 14 residues. DNA of the CDR3: TGCAGCGTTGGGAAACAGAACGGTGGCTATGGCTACACCTTC. This codes for CSVGKQNGGYGYTF.

This clonotype was observed many times. The chain uses TRBV11-2 and TRBJ1-5; weak D call: TRBD1 (5 bases). The CDR3 extends over 13 amino acids. Germline V gives CDR1 SGHAT, CDR2 FQNNGV. Trimming removed 1 base at V and 5 bases at J, with 6 bases between. For the CDR3, the DNA is TGTGCCAGCAGCTTAGTGGGACATCAGCCCCAGCATTTT. Translated: CASSLVGHQPQHF.